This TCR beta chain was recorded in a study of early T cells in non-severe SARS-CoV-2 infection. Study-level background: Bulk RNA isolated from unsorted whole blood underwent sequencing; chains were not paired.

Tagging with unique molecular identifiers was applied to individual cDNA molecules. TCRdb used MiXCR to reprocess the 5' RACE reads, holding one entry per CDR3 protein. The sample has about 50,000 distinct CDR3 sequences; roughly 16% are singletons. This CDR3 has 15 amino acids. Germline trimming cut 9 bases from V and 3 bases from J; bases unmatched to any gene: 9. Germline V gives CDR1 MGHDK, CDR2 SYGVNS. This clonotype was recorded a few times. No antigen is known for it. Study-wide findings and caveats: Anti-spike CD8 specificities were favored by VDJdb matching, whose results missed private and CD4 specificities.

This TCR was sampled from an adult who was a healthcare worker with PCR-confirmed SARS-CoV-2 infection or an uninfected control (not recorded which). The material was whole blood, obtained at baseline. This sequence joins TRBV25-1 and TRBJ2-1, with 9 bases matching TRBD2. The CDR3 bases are TGTGCCAGGCCGGGACTAGCTCCCAACTACAATGAGCAGTTCTTC. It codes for CARPGLAPNYNEQFF.